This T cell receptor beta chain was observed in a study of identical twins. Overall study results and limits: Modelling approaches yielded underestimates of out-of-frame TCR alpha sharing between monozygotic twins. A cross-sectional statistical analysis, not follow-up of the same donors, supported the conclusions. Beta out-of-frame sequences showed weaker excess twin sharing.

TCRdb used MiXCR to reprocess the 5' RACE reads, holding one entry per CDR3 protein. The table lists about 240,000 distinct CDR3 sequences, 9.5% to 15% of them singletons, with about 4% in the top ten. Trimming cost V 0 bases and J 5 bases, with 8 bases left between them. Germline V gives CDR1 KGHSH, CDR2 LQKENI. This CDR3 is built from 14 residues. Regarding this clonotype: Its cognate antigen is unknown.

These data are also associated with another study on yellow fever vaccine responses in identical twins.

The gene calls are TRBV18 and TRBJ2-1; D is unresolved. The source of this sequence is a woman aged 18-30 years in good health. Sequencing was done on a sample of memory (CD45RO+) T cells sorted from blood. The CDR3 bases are TGTGCCAGCTCACCACCGATAGTAGACAATGAGCAGTTCTTC. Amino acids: CASSPPIVDNEQFF.